This passage covers 21 T cell receptor beta chains from one sample sequenced in a study of blood T cell repertoires in COVID-19. Measured with immunoSEQ multiplex PCR; TCRdb has only the in-frame clones, and not every one. The table shows around 190,000 clones, with about 90% occurring only once. The sample consisted of PBMCs or T cells enriched from blood (not recorded which). These receptor sequences come from a woman under 30 who had recovered from COVID-19.

The gene calls are TRBV19 and TRBJ2-1, with 8 nucleotides matching TRBD2. J gave up 3 bases and V 5 bases, and 6 bases lay outside the gene matches. The germline V gene has CDR1 LNHDA and CDR2 SQIVND (reference sequence). The CDR3 extends over 15 amino acids. In DNA, the CDR3 is TGTGCCAGTAGTGTCAGCGGGGGCGTCTACAATGAGCAGTTCTTC. Translated, it gives CASSVSGGVYNEQFF.

The V call is TRBV3-1 (or the pseudogene TRBV3-2), the J call TRBJ2-2; 8 nucleotides align to TRBD2. Per germline, CDR1 LGHDT and CDR2 YNNKEL (reference sequence). V shed 4 bases and J 4 bases; nucleotides not matched to a gene: 5. The length of the CDR3 is 15 residues. The CDR3 sequence: CASSREREITGELFF. The CDR3 bases are TGTGCCAGCAGCCGTGAGCGGGAGATCACCGGGGAGCTGTTTTTT.

The rearrangement links TRBV24-1 to TRBJ1-6; no clear D. CDR1 KGHDR and CDR2 SFDVKD come from the germline V gene. CDR3 length: 14 amino acids. Trimming cost V 10 bases and J 0 bases, with 9 bases left between them. CDR3 DNA: TGTGCCACTTCAGCGAGCTCCTATAATTCACCCCTCCACTTT. Amino acid sequence: CATSASSYNSPLHF.

The V gene is TRBV11-2, the J gene TRBJ1-4; the match to TRBD1 covers 8 bases. Germline trimming cut 5 bases from V and 6 bases from J; bases unmatched to any gene: 11. CDR1 SGHAT and CDR2 FQNNGV come from the germline V gene. This CDR3 contains 16 residues. The CDR3 is CASSLGQVRSHEKLFF. In nucleotides, the CDR3 is TGTGCCAGCAGCCTGGGACAGGTCCGTTCCCATGAAAAACTGTTTTTT. Full variable domain (missing parts from reference TRBV11-2 and TRBJ1-4): EAGVAQSPRYKIIEKRQSVAFWCNPISGHATLYWYQQILGQGPKLLIQFQNNGVVDDSQLPKDRFSAERLKGVDSTLKIQPAKLEDSAVYLCASSLGQVRSHEKLFFGSGTQLSVL.

The chain uses TRBV28 and TRBJ2-2; TRBD2 is a possible D gene (6 bases). The CDR3 spans 14 residues. Germline V gene sequence: CDR1 MDHEN, CDR2 SYDVKM. The germline V and J ends were trimmed by 7 bases and 3 bases, with 12 bases remaining between them. The CDR3 DNA sequence: TGTGCCAGCACCCCGGGACTTGACACCGGGGAGCTGTTTTTT. It is translated as CASTPGLDTGELFF.

This chain links TRBV30 with TRBJ2-7, with D possibly TRBD2 on 5 matching bases. CDR3 length: 14 amino acids. CDR1 GTSNPN and CDR2 SVGIG come from the germline V gene (reference sequence). V was cut by 0 bases and J by 2 bases, with 11 bases left in between. The CDR3 bases are TGTGCCTGGAGTGTAGGGTGGCGGGCCTACGAGCAGTACTTC. Translation: CAWSVGWRAYEQYF. Variable domain in full (rest from reference TRBV30 and TRBJ2-7): SQTIHQWPATLVQPVGSPLSLECTVEGTSNPNLYWYRQAAGRGLQLLFYSVGIGQISSEVPQNLSASRPQDRQFILSSKKLLLSDSGFYLCAWSVGWRAYEQYFGPGTRLTVT.

The chain carries TRBV5-1 and TRBJ1-2; the D is unclear. Germline assignment: CDR1 SGHRS and CDR2 YFSETQ. The germline V and J ends were trimmed by 4 bases and 1 base, with 11 bases remaining between them. This CDR3 has 14 amino acids. The CDR3 is CASSVDTFNYGYTF. CDR3 DNA: TGCGCCAGCAGCGTAGACACCTTTAACTATGGCTACACCTTC.

This chain joins TRBV10-3 and TRBJ2-6, with TRBD1 matching 9 bases. Per germline, CDR1 ENHRY and CDR2 SYGVKD. The CDR3 sequence is 17 residues long. V lost 6 bases and J lost 2; bases outside the gene matches: 8. The CDR3 loop reads CAIRGQGGTAGANVLTF. For the CDR3, the DNA is TGTGCCATCAGGGGACAGGGTGGAACGGCTGGGGCCAACGTCCTGACTTTC.

The rearrangement joins TRBV30 to TRBJ2-7; 11 bases agree with TRBD2. Per the germline V gene, CDR1 is GTSNPN and CDR2 is SVGIG (reference sequence). The CDR3 totals 13 residues. V shed 6 bases and J 1 base; nucleotides not matched to a gene: 2. CDR3 bases: TGTGCCTGTACTAGCGGGGGTTCCTACGAGCAGTACTTC. Residues: CACTSGGSYEQYF.

This sequence joins TRBV5-4 and TRBJ1-4; possible D gene TRBD1, 6 bases. Trimming removed 4 bases from V and 3 bases from J, with 13 bases in between. The CDR3 runs to 15 residues. CDR1 is SGHNT and CDR2 is YYREEE in the germline V gene (reference sequence). In DNA, the CDR3 is TGTGCCAGCAGCCAGTCCGGGACATCTAATGAAAAACTGTTTTTT. This gives the protein CASSQSGTSNEKLFF.

The chain links TRBV5-4 to TRBJ1-2; TRBD1 might be the D (6 bases). The germline V and J ends were trimmed by 3 bases and 5 bases, with 14 bases remaining between them. This CDR3 has 14 residues. CDR1 is SGHNT, CDR2 YYREEE, per germline (reference sequence). CDR3 in amino acids: CASSSDTGLYGYTF. The CDR3 DNA reads as TGTGCCAGCAGCTCCGACACAGGGCTGTATGGCTACACCTTC.

This chain connects TRBV7-2 to TRBJ1-3; TRBD1 aligns across 7 bases. The length of the CDR3 is 13 residues. Per the germline V gene, CDR1 is SGHTA and CDR2 is FQGNSA. The J segment lost 9 bases and the V segment lost 5 bases, leaving 7 bases of the junction unmatched. The CDR3 loop is CASSPGQFGTIYF. In DNA form, the CDR3 reads TGTGCCAGCAGCCCGGGACAGTTCGGCACCATATATTTT.

This chain links TRBV12-3 or TRBV12-4 with TRBJ1-2; D might be TRBD1 (5 bases). V shed 3 bases and J shed 8 bases, with 13 bases lying between them. The CDR3 extends over 13 amino acids. Here the CDR3 DNA reads TGTGCCAGCAGTTTCTTGGGGGAGGGCGGCTACACCTTC. This gives the protein CASSFLGEGGYTF.

This clone was recorded only once. This chain joins TRBV5-1 and TRBJ1-5; tentatively, D is TRBD1 (5 bases). From germline, CDR1 is SGHRS and CDR2 YFSETQ. This CDR3 spans 14 amino acids. Trimming pared 4 bases from V and 2 bases from J, leaving 10 bases between. The CDR3 protein is CASSTTARNQPQHF. In DNA, the CDR3 is TGCGCCAGCAGCACGACAGCTCGCAATCAGCCCCAGCATTTT.

In its sample, this clone was seen once. J is TRBJ2-7 and V is TRBV13; D perhaps matches TRBD2 (5 bases). The CDR3 consists of 14 residues. V dropped 5 bases and J dropped 0 bases, with 11 bases sitting between them. CDR1 and CDR2 (germline): PRHDT, FYEKMQ (reference sequence). As DNA, the CDR3 is TGTGCCAGCAGCCGTCGGACTGTCTCCTACGAGCAGTACTTC. Translating it yields CASSRRTVSYEQYF.

The rearrangement links TRBV19 to TRBJ1-5; 7 positions agree with TRBD1. With V trimmed by 3 bases and J by 4 bases, 3 bases remained unmatched. The CDR3 loop spans 14 amino acids. Germline V CDR1 and CDR2: LNHDA, SQIVND (reference sequence). In DNA, the CDR3 is TGTGCCAGTAGTATCGGCAGGGGGAATCAGCCCCAGCATTTT. Its translation: CASSIGRGNQPQHF.

For the CDR3, the DNA is TGTGCCAGCAGTTCTTGGACAGGTCGTTCACCCCTCCACTTT. It translates to CASSSWTGRSPLHF. This chain connects TRBV27 to TRBJ1-6, with 7 positions matching TRBD1. There are 14 residues in the CDR3. The junction had 6 bases not matched to a gene; V was cut back by 4 bases and J by 9 bases. Germline CDR1 is MNHEY and CDR2 is SMNVEV (reference sequence).

This clone was detected once. Sequence at one end of the junction differs from germline and may be a read error. The chain combines TRBV7-2 with TRBJ1-1; tentative D call: TRBD1 (5 bases). Germline-derived CDR1 and CDR2 are SGHTA and FQGNSA. The CDR3 contains 15 residues. The CDR3 reads CASSLVRDPNTEAFF. Here the CDR3 DNA reads TGTGCCAGCAGTTTAGTCAGGGATCCGAACACTGAAGCTTTCTTT.

The V gene is TRBV5-1, the J gene TRBJ2-3; 11 bases line up with TRBD2. CDR3 length: 15 amino acids. Germline-derived CDR1 and CDR2 are SGHRS and YFSETQ. After removal of 4 bases from V and 6 bases from J, the junction contained 7 bases not matched to a gene. CDR3 region: CASSPSGGPADTQYF. In DNA form, the CDR3 reads TGCGCCAGCAGCCCTAGCGGGGGGCCCGCGGATACGCAGTATTTT.

The chain carries TRBV7-3 and TRBJ2-1, with a tentative D call TRBD1 (6 bases). This CDR3 comprises 13 residues. Trimming shortened V by 1 base and J by 10 bases, and 11 bases separated the two germline ends. Germline V lookup: CDR1 SGHTA, CDR2 FQGTGA. CDR3 loop: CASSLNLRGEQFF. The CDR3 coding sequence is TGTGCCAGCAGCTTAAATCTTAGGGGGGAGCAGTTCTTC. The full variable domain, completed using reference TRBV7-3 and TRBJ2-1, is GAGVSQTPSNKVTEKGKYVELRCDPISGHTALYWYRQSLGQGPEFLIYFQGTGAADDSGLPNDRFFAVRPEGSVSTLKIQRTERGDSAVYLCASSLNLRGEQFFGPGTRLTVL.

The chain joins TRBV18 to TRBJ2-3; D perhaps matches TRBD2 (5 bases). Trimming pared 4 bases from V and 6 bases from J, leaving 23 bases between. The germline V gene has CDR1 KGHSH and CDR2 LQKENI. This CDR3 has 17 residues. CDR3 loop: CASSLRPLSGTGDTQYF. The DNA of the CDR3 is TGTGCCAGCTCACTGAGGCCCCTAAGCGGCACCGGGGATACGCAGTATTTT.